This entry features one TCR beta chain sequence. What it recognizes is unknown. CDR1 and CDR2 from the germline V gene are SGHRS and YFSETQ. V was pared by 4 bases and J by 0 bases, with 14 bases between. The CDR3 consists of 16 residues. These data belong to a study of cytomegalovirus exposure and HLA in healthy donors. The wider study: In terms of ancestry, the Caucasian-associated cluster contained around four fifths of the approximately 400 genotyped donors.

With 60 Vbeta and 13 Jbeta primers, the PCR was carried out. Using immunoSEQ multiplex PCR, the repertoire was profiled, and TCRdb retains in-frame clones only, with some absent. The data show about 150,000 clones, around two thirds seen once. Broader study findings: As was reported, the classifier diagnosed cytomegalovirus status with high specificity and sensitivity. Among the sequence variants, a highly shared cluster was likely an artifact of sequencing. For most TCR beta V segments, an earlier analysis put the productive rate at about 87% or about 30% of the time.

Sequenced: PBMCs. The TCR comes from a man aged 25-40 years in good health and CMV-seropositive. V and J are TRBV5-1 and TRBJ1-5; D not resolved. The CDR3 nucleotides are TGCGCCAGCAGCCCCTTCGGGATCAATAGCAATCAGCCCCAGCATTTT. It codes for CASSPFGINSNQPQHF. Full variable domain (rest looked up from reference TRBV5-1 and TRBJ1-5): KAGVTQTPRYLIKTRGQQVTLSCSPISGHRSVSWYQQTPGQGLQFLFEYFSETQRNKGNFPGRFSGRQFSNSRSEMNVSTLELGDSALYLCASSPFGINSNQPQHFGDGTRLSIL.